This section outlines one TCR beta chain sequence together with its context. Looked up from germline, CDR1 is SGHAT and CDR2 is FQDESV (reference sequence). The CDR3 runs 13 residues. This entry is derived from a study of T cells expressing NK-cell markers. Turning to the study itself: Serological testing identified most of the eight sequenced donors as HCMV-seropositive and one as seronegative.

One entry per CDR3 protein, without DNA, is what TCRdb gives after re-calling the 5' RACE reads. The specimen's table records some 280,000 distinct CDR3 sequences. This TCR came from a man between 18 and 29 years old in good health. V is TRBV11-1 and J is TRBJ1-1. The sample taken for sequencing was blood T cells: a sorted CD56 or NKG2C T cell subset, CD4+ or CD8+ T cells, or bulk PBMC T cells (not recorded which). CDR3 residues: CASSPDQDSEAFF.